The 17 T cell receptor beta chains listed next were all sequenced from one sample in a study of blood T cell repertoires in COVID-19. TCRdb's table, derived via immunoSEQ multiplex PCR, lists solely in-frame clones and lacks some. Altogether about 140,000 clones are present, roughly 79% being singletons, with the ten largest covering less than 2%. Sequencing was performed on peripheral blood. These receptors all stem from a woman aged 55-75 years with acute or convalescent COVID-19.

The chain carries TRBV9 and TRBJ2-1; the D gene is possibly TRBD1 (5 bases). Per germline, CDR1 SGDLS and CDR2 YYNGEE. Trimming pared 3 bases from V and 3 bases from J, leaving 16 bases between. The CDR3 has 16 amino acids. This CDR3 reads CASSARVFPGYNEQFF. The CDR3 region has the DNA TGTGCCAGCAGCGCCAGGGTTTTCCCCGGCTACAATGAGCAGTTCTTC. Full variable domain (outside the CDR3, taken from reference TRBV9 and TRBJ2-1): DSGVTQTPKHLITATGQRVTLRCSPRSGDLSVYWYQQSLDQGLQFLIQYYNGEERAKGNILERFSAQQFPDLHSELNLSSLELGDSALYFCASSARVFPGYNEQFFGPGTRLTVL.

This chain joins TRBV4-1 and TRBJ1-1; the D gene is possibly TRBD1 (5 bases). There are 15 residues in the CDR3. V was shortened by 4 bases and J by 1 base, with 13 bases between the two germline ends. Germline CDR1 and CDR2: MGHRA and YSYEKL. The DNA of the CDR3 is TGCGCCAGCAGCCTGTCGCGGGGCTCGAACACTGAAGCTTTCTTT. Protein: CASSLSRGSNTEAFF.

Notes on this clone: The same CDR3 is also encoded by other DNA sequences in this sample. The J gene is TRBJ1-1, the V gene TRBV7-2; the D is unclear. Deletions cut 1 base from V and 1 base from J, with 10 bases between. CDR3 length: 15 amino acids. Germline V gives CDR1 SGHTA, CDR2 FQGNSA. The CDR3 spells CASSLVGRQNTEAFF. For the CDR3, the DNA is TGTGCCAGCAGCTTAGTTGGCAGACAGAACACTGAAGCTTTCTTT.

The chain couples TRBV28 to TRBJ1-3, with a weak D call TRBD1 (5 bases). Germline V gene lookup returns CDR1 MDHEN and CDR2 SYDVKM. The CDR3 length is 16 residues. V dropped 3 bases and J dropped 0 bases, with 12 bases sitting between them. Here the CDR3 reads CASSFGPRVSGNTIYF. CDR3 in DNA: TGTGCCAGCAGTTTTGGGCCCAGGGTCTCTGGAAACACCATATATTTT. The full variable domain, rest sourced from reference TRBV28 and TRBJ1-3, is DVKVTQSSRYLVKRTGEKVFLECVQDMDHENMFWYRQDPGLGLRLIYFSYDVKMKEKGDIPEGYSVSREKKERFSLILESASTNQTSMYLCASSFGPRVSGNTIYFGEGSWLTVV.

This chain joins TRBV29-1 and TRBJ2-1; 11 positions match TRBD2. CDR3 length: 16 amino acids. In germline, CDR1 is SQVTM, CDR2 ANQGSEA. V was pared by 7 bases and J by 7 bases, with 15 bases of the junction left unmatched. CDR3 sequence (DNA): TGCAGCGCAGAACCGCCACTAGCGGGAGCGGGTAATGAGCAGTTCTTC. Amino acids: CSAEPPLAGAGNEQFF.

V and J are TRBV9 and TRBJ2-7; TRBD1 aligns across 8 bases. The CDR3 totals 14 residues. CDR1 is SGDLS, CDR2 YYNGEE, per germline. Germline trimming cut 4 bases from V and 3 bases from J; bases unmatched to any gene: 6. The CDR3 DNA follows: TGTGCCAGCAGCCTAGGGACAGGAAACTACGAGCAGTACTTC. Translation gives CASSLGTGNYEQYF. The full variable domain, rest sourced from reference TRBV9 and TRBJ2-7, is DSGVTQTPKHLITATGQRVTLRCSPRSGDLSVYWYQQSLDQGLQFLIQYYNGEERAKGNILERFSAQQFPDLHSELNLSSLELGDSALYFCASSLGTGNYEQYFGPGTRLTVT.

The chain has TRBV10-3 and TRBJ2-7; TRBD2 aligns across 10 bases. Germline-derived CDR1 and CDR2 are ENHRY and SYGVKD. With V trimmed by 6 bases and J by 7 bases, 12 bases remained unmatched. This CDR3 contains 15 residues. CDR3 DNA sequence: TGTGCCATCAGCTCCCAGACTAGCGGGTCGGGAGAGCAGTACTTC. It translates to CAISSQTSGSGEQYF.

The chain combines TRBV5-4 with TRBJ2-2; TRBD2 aligns across 7 bases. With 4 bases clipped from V and 7 bases from J, the junction kept 10 bases outside the gene matches. The CDR3 is 15 amino acids. The germline V gene encodes CDR1 SGHNT and CDR2 YYREEE (reference sequence). CDR3: CASSLLAGRGGELFF. The CDR3 nucleotides read TGTGCCAGCAGCCTGTTAGCGGGTCGGGGCGGGGAGCTGTTTTTT.

This clone has only one observation. The chain carries TRBV28 and TRBJ2-7; TRBD1 agrees at 7 bases. The CDR3 is made up of 17 amino acids. Germline CDR1 MDHEN, CDR2 SYDVKM. Trimming at V came to 2 bases and at J to 0 bases, leaving 10 bases not matched to a gene. The CDR3 sequence is CASSLPLTGLSSYEQYF. For the CDR3, the DNA is TGTGCCAGCAGTTTACCCCTGACAGGGCTGAGCTCCTACGAGCAGTACTTC. The whole variable domain, filled in from reference TRBV28 and TRBJ2-7, reads DVKVTQSSRYLVKRTGEKVFLECVQDMDHENMFWYRQDPGLGLRLIYFSYDVKMKEKGDIPEGYSVSREKKERFSLILESASTNQTSMYLCASSLPLTGLSSYEQYFGPGTRLTVT.

This chain connects TRBV3-1 (or the pseudogene TRBV3-2) to TRBJ2-1; 10 bases map to TRBD2. This CDR3 is built from 16 residues. J lost 6 bases, V lost 1 base, and 6 bases had no gene match. Germline values: CDR1 LGHDT, CDR2 YNNKEL (reference sequence). The CDR3 coding sequence is TGTGCCAGCAGCCAAGTGGTGGGACTAGCGTTCAATGAGCAGTTCTTC. It specifies CASSQVVGLAFNEQFF.

This clone was detected only a few times. This chain joins TRBV3-1 (or the pseudogene TRBV3-2) and TRBJ2-5; no clear D. V lost 0 bases and J 7 bases, leaving 6 bases between the germline ends. CDR1 is LGHDT and CDR2 is YNNKEL in the germline V gene (reference sequence). The CDR3 has 12 amino acids. The DNA of the CDR3 is TGTGCCAGCAGCCAAGATTTCGGGACCCAGTACTTC. Amino acid sequence: CASSQDFGTQYF.

This clone was picked up one time. The CDR3 protein is CSVAGRANEKLFF. In nucleotides, the CDR3 is TGCAGCGTTGCGGGCAGGGCTAATGAAAAACTGTTTTTT. J is TRBJ1-4 and V is TRBV29-1; D possibly corresponds to TRBD1 (5 bases). The germline V gene encodes CDR1 SQVTM and CDR2 ANQGSEA. Trimming removed 4 bases from V and 3 bases from J, with 9 bases in between. CDR3 length equals 13 residues. The full variable domain, rest sourced from reference TRBV29-1 and TRBJ1-4, is SAVISQKPSRDICQRGTSLTIQCQVDSQVTMMFWYRQQPGQSLTLIATANQGSEATYESGFVIDKFPISRPNLTFSTLTVSNMSPEDSSIYLCSVAGRANEKLFFGSGTQLSVL.

The chain has TRBV5-1 and TRBJ2-1, with 14 bases fitting TRBD2. The trim removed 0 bases at V and 9 bases at J, leaving 5 bases unmatched. CDR3 length equals 16 residues. Germline assignment: CDR1 SGHRS and CDR2 YFSETQ. Written as DNA, the CDR3 is TGCGCCAGCAGCTTGGCGACTAGCGGGAGGGCCGGTGAGCAGTTCTTC. Translation gives CASSLATSGRAGEQFF.

This clone has more than one count but fewer than ten. CDR3 loop: CASRPLGRSSYNSPLHF. For the CDR3, the DNA is TGTGCCAGCAGACCCCTTGGGCGTAGCTCCTATAATTCACCCCTCCACTTT. V and J are TRBV27 and TRBJ1-6; D is ambiguous. Germline V gene data show CDR1 as MNHEY and CDR2 as SMNVEV (reference sequence). Trimming cost V 6 bases and J 0 bases, with 15 bases left between them. This CDR3 is built from 17 residues.

The chain joins TRBV6-5 to TRBJ2-7; D is perhaps TRBD2 (5 bases). The CDR3 is made up of 13 amino acids. Germline CDR1 MNHEY, CDR2 SVGAGI. V was clipped by 5 bases and J by 6 bases, with 14 bases between them. In DNA, the CDR3 is TGTGCCAGCAGTCGTCTTGGACTTGGCGAGCAGTACTTC. This codes for CASSRLGLGEQYF.

The chain uses TRBV27 and TRBJ2-3; 14 nucleotides align to TRBD2. The germline V gene has CDR1 MNHEY and CDR2 SMNVEV (reference sequence). This CDR3 region has 16 residues. The V gene end was trimmed by 6 bases and the J gene end by 6 bases; junction bases not matched to a gene: 8. CDR3 sequence reads: CASSPRLAGGPDTQYF. The CDR3 DNA sequence: TGTGCCAGCAGCCCCAGACTAGCGGGAGGGCCGGATACGCAGTATTTT.

This clone was counted between two and nine times. This rearrangement joins TRBV6-5 to TRBJ1-2; TRBD1 matches 9 bases. Per the germline V gene, CDR1 is MNHEY and CDR2 is SVGAGI. Trimming cost V 7 bases and J 5 bases; bases outside gene matches: 8. There are 14 residues in the CDR3. CDR3 DNA: TGTGCCAGCAAAAGACAGGGGGTTGGTTATGGCTACACCTTC. Encoded protein: CASKRQGVGYGYTF.